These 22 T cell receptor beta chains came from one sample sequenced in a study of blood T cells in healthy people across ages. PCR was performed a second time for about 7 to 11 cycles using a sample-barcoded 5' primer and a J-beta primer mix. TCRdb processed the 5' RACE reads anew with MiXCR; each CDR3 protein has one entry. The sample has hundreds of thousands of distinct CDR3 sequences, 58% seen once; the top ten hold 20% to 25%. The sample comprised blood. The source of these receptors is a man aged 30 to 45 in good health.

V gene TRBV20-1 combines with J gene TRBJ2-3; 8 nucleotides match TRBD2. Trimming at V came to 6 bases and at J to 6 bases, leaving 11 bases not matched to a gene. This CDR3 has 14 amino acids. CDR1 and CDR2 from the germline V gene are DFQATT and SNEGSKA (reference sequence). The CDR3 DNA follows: TGCAGTGCCCAAGGAGGCGGGAGGCGGGATACGCAGTATTTT. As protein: CSAQGGGRRDTQYF.

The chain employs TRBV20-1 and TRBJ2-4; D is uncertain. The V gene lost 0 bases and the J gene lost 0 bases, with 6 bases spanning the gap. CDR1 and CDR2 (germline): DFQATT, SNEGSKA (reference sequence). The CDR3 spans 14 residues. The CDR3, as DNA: TGCAGTGCTAGAGAGATGGGAGCCAAAAACATTCAGTACTTC. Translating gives CSAREMGAKNIQYF.

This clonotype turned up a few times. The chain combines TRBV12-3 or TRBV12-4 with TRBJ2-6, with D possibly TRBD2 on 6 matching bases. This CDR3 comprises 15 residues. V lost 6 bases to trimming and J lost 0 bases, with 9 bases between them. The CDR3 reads CASRREISGANVLTF. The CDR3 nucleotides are TGTGCCAGCAGGCGGGAAATCTCTGGGGCCAACGTCCTGACTTTC.

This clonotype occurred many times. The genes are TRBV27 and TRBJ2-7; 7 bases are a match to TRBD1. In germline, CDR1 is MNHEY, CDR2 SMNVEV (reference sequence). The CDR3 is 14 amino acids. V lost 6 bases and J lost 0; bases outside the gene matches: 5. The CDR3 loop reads CASSLTGSSYEQYF. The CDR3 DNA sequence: TGTGCCAGCAGCCTGACAGGGAGCTCCTACGAGCAGTACTTC.

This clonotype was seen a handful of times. CDR3 nucleotide sequence: TGCAGTCAGGCGCAGAGGCCATCGGACGTGCCTAGCGGCTACGAGCAGTACTTC. Protein sequence: CSQAQRPSDVPSGYEQYF. The rearrangement joins TRBV20-1 to TRBJ2-4; 7 nucleotides align to TRBD2. The J call may be mistaken, given a closer DNA end match to TRBJ2-7. Germline CDR1 reads DFQATT; CDR2 reads SNEGSKA (reference sequence). This CDR3 is built from 18 residues.

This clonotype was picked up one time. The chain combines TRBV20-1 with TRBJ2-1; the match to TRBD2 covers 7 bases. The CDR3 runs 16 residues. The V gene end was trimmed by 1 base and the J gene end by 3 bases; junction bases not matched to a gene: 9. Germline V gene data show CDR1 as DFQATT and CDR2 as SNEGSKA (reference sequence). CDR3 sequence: CSARALKGGSYNEQFF. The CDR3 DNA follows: TGCAGTGCTAGAGCCCTTAAGGGCGGGAGCTACAATGAGCAGTTCTTC.

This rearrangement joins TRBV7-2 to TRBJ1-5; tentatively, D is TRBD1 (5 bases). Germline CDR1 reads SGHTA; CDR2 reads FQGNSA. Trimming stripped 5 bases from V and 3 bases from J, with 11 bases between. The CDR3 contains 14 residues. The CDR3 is CASSGGRFNQPQHF. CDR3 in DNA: TGTGCCAGCAGCGGGGGGAGGTTCAATCAGCCCCAGCATTTT.

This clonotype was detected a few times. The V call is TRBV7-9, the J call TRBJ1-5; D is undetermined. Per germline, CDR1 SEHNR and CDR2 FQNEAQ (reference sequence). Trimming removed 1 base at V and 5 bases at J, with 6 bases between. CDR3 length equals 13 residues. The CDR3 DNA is TGTGCCAGCAGCTTAGGTGAATATCAGCCCCAGCATTTT. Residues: CASSLGEYQPQHF.

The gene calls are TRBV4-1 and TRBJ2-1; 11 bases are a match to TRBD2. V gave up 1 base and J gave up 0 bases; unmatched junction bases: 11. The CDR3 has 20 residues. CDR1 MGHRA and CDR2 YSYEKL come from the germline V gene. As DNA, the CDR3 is TGCGCCAGCAGCCAAGGAACGAGACTAGCGGGACCGAGCTCCTACAATGAGCAGTTCTTC. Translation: CASSQGTRLAGPSSYNEQFF.

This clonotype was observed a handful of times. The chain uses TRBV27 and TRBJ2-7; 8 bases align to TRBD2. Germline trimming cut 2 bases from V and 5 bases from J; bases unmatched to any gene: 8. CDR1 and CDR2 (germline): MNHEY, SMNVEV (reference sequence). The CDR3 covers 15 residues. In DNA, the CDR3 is TGTGCCAGCAGTTTAGGTGGGACTAGTCCGGACGAGCAGTACTTC. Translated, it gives CASSLGGTSPDEQYF.

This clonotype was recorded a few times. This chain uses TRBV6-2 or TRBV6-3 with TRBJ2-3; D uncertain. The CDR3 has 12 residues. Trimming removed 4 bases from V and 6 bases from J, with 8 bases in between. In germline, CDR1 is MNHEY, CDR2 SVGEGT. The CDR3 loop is CASSSGADTQYF. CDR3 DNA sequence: TGTGCCAGCAGTTCCGGAGCGGATACGCAGTATTTT.

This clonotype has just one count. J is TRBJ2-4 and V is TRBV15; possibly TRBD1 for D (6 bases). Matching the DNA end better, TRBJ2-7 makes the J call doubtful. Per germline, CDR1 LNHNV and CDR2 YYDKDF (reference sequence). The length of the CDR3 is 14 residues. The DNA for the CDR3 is TGTGCCACCAGCAGCGACAGGTGGTCCTACGAGCAGTACTTC. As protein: CATSSDRWSYEQYF.

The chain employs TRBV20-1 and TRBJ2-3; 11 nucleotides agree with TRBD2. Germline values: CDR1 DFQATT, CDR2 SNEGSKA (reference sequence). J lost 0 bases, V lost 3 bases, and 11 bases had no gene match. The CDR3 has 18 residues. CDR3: CSARAGLAVLRSTDTQYF. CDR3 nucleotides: TGCAGTGCTAGGGCGGGACTAGCGGTACTAAGAAGCACAGATACGCAGTATTTT.

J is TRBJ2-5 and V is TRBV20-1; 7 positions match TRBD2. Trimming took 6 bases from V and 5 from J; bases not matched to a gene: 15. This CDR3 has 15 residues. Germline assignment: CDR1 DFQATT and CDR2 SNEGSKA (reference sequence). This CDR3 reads CSAQKTGRAFETQYF. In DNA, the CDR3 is TGCAGTGCCCAAAAGACGGGGAGGGCCTTCGAGACCCAGTACTTC.

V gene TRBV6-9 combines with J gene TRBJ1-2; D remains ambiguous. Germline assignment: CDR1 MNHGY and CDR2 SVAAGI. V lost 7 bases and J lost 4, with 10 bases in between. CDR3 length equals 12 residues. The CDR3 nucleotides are TGTGCCAGCACTTTACAGTGCTATGGCTACACCTTC. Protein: CASTLQCYGYTF.

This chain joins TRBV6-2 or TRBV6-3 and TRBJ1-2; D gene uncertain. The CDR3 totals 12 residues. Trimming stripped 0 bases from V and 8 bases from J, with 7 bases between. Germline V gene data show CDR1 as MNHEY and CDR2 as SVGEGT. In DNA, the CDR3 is TGTGCCAGCAGTTACTCGCTGGGCGGCTACACCTTC. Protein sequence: CASSYSLGGYTF.

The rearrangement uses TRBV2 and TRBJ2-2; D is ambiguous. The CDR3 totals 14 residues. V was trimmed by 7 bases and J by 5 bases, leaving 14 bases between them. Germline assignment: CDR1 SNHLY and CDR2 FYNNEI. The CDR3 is CASTLQIATGELFF. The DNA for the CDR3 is TGTGCCAGCACTCTGCAGATAGCTACCGGGGAGCTGTTTTTT.

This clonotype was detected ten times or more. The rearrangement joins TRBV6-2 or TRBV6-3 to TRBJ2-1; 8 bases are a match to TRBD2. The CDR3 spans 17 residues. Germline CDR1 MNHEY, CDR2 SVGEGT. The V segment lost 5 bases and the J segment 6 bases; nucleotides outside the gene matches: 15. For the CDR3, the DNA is TGTGCCAGCAGTAAAAGACCGGGACTAGTTGTCCCCAATGAGCAGTTCTTC. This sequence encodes CASSKRPGLVVPNEQFF.

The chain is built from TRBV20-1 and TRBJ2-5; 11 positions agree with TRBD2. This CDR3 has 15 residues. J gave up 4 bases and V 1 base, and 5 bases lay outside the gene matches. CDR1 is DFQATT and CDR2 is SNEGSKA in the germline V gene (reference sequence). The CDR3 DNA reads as TGCAGTGCTAGAGTTCTTAGCGGGAGGGTAGAGACCCAGTACTTC. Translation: CSARVLSGRVETQYF.

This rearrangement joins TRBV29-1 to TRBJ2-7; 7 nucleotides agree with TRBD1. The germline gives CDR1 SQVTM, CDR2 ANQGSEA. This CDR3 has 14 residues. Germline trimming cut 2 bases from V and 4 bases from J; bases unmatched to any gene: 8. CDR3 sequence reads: CSVELRGTEYEQYF. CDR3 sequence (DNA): TGCAGCGTTGAACTTAGGGGGACAGAATACGAGCAGTACTTC.

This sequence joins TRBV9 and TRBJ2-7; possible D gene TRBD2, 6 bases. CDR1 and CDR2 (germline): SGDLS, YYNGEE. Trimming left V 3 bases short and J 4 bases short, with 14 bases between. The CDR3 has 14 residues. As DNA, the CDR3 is TGTGCCAGCAGCGATGCCGGGACTCCATACGAGCAGTACTTC. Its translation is CASSDAGTPYEQYF. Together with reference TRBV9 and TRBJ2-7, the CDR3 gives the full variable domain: DSGVTQTPKHLITATGQRVTLRCSPRSGDLSVYWYQQSLDQGLQFLIQYYNGEERAKGNILERFSAQQFPDLHSELNLSSLELGDSALYFCASSDAGTPYEQYFGPGTRLTVT.

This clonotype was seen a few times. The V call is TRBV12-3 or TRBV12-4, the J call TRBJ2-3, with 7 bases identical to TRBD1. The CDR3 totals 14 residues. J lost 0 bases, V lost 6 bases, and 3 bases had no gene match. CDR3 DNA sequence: TGTGCCAGCAGACAGGGGAGTAGCACAGATACGCAGTATTTT. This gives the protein CASRQGSSTDTQYF.